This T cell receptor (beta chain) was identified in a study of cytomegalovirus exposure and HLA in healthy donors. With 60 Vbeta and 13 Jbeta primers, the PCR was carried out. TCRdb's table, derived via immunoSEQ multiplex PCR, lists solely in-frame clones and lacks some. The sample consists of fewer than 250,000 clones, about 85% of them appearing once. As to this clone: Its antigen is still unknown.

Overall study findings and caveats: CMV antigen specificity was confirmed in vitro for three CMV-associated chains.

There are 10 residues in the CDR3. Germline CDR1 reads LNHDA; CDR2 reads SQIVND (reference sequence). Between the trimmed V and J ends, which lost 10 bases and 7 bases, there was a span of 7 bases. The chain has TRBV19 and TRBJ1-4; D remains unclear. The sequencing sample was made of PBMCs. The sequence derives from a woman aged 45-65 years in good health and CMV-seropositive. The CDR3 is CATESEKLFF. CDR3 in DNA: TGTGCCACTGAGAGTGAAAAACTGTTTTTT.